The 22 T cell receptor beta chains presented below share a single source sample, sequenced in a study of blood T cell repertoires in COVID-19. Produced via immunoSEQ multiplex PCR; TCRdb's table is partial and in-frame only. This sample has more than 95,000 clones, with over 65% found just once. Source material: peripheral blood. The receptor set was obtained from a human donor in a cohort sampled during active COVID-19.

The CDR3 nucleotides read TGTGCCAGCAGCCAGTATAGCGGGGGGGCCCAAAACATTCAGTACTTC. Amino acid sequence: CASSQYSGGAQNIQYF. The genes are TRBV3-1 (or the pseudogene TRBV3-2) and TRBJ2-4; TRBD2 matches 11 bases. CDR1 and CDR2 (germline): LGHDT, YNNKEL (reference sequence). The CDR3 spans 16 residues. With 3 bases clipped from V and 5 bases from J, the junction kept 6 bases outside the gene matches.

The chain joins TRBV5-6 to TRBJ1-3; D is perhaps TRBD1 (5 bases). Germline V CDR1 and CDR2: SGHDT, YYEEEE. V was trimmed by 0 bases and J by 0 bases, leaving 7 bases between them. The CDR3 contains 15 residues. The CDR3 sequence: CASSLVGVSGNTIYF. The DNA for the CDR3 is TGTGCCAGCAGCTTGGTAGGGGTCTCTGGAAACACCATATATTTT.

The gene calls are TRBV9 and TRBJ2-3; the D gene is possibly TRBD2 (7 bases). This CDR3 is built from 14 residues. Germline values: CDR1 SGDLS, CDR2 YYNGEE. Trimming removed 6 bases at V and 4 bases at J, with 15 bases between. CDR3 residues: CASTVGGRADTQYF. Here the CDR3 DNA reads TGTGCCAGCACCGTCGGGGGGCGCGCAGATACGCAGTATTTT.

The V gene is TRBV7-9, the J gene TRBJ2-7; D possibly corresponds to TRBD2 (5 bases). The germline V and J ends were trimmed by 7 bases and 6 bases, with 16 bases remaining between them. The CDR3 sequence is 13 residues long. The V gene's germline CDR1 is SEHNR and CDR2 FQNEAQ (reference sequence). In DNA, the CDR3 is TGTGCCAGCACCGAGGGCGTAAACGTCGAGCAGTACTTC. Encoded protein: CASTEGVNVEQYF.

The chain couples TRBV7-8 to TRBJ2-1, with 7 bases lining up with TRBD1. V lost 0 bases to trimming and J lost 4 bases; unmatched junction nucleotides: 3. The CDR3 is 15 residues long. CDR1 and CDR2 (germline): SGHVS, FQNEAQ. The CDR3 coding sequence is TGTGCCAGCAGCTTAGCCAGGGGGTTTTACAATGAGCAGTTCTTC. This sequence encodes CASSLARGFYNEQFF.

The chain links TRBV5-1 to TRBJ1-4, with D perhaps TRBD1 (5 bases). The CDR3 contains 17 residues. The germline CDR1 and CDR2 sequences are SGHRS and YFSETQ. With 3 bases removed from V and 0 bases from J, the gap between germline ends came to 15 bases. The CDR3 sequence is CASSWGREASTNEKLFF. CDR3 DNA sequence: TGCGCCAGCAGCTGGGGCCGGGAGGCTTCAACTAATGAAAAACTGTTTTTT.

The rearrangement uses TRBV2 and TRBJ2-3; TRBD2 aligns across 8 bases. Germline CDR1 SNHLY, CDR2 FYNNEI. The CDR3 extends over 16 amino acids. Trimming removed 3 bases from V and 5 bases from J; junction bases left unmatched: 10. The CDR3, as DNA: TGTGCCAGCAGTGAGGAGGGACTAGTGAGTTTAGATACGCAGTATTTT. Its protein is CASSEEGLVSLDTQYF.

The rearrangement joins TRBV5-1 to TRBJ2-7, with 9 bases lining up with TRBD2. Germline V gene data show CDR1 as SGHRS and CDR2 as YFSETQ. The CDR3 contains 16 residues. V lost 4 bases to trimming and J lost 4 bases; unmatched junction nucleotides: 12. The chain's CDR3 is CASSLTSTSGTYEQYF. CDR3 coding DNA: TGCGCCAGCAGCCTCACCTCGACTAGCGGCACTTACGAGCAGTACTTC.

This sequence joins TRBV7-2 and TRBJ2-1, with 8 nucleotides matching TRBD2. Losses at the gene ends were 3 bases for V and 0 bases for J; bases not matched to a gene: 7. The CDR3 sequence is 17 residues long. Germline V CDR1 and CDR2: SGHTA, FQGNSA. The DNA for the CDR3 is TGTGCCAGCAGCTTCAGGTCTCGGGGGGGCTCCTACAATGAGCAGTTCTTC. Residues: CASSFRSRGGSYNEQFF.

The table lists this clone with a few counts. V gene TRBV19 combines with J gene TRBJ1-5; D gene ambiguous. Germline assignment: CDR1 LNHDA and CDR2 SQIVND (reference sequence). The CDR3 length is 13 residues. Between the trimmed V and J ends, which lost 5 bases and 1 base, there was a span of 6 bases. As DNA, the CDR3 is TGTGCCAGTAGTTTTCAGAGCAATCAGCCCCAGCATTTT. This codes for CASSFQSNQPQHF.

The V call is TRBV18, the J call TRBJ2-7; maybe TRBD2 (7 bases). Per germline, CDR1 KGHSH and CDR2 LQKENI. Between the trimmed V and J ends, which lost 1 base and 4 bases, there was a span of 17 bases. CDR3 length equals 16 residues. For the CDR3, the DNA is TGTGCCAGCTCACCACTCGGGGGGCCCGCAGTATACGAGCAGTACTTC. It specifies CASSPLGGPAVYEQYF. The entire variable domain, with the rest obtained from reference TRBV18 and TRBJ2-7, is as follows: NAGVMQNPRHLVRRRGQEARLRCSPMKGHSHVYWYRQLPEEGLKFMVYLQKENIIDESGMPKERFSAEFPKEGPSILRIQQVVRGDSAAYFCASSPLGGPAVYEQYFGPGTRLTVT.

The CDR3 protein is CASSVEGGFNLQTQYF. CDR3 DNA: TGTGCCAGCAGCGTAGAGGGAGGGTTTAATTTACAGACCCAGTACTTC. The gene calls are TRBV9 and TRBJ2-5; 7 bases line up with TRBD2. V was pared by 0 bases and J by 6 bases, with 11 bases of the junction left unmatched. The CDR3 loop spans 16 amino acids. The germline gives CDR1 SGDLS, CDR2 YYNGEE.

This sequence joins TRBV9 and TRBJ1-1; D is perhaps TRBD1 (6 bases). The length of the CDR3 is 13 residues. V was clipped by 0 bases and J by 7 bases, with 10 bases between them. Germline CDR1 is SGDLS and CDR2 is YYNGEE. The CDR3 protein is CASSVAQGLEAFF. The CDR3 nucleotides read TGTGCCAGCAGCGTAGCACAGGGCCTTGAAGCTTTCTTT.

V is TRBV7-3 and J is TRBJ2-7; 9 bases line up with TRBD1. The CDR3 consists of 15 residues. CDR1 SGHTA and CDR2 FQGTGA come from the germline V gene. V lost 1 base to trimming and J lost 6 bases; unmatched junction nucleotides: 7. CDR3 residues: CASSLIGTGMGEQYF. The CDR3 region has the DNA TGTGCCAGCAGCTTAATTGGGACAGGGATGGGCGAGCAGTACTTC. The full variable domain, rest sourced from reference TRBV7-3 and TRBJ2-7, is GAGVSQTPSNKVTEKGKYVELRCDPISGHTALYWYRQSLGQGPEFLIYFQGTGAADDSGLPNDRFFAVRPEGSVSTLKIQRTERGDSAVYLCASSLIGTGMGEQYFGPGTRLTVT.

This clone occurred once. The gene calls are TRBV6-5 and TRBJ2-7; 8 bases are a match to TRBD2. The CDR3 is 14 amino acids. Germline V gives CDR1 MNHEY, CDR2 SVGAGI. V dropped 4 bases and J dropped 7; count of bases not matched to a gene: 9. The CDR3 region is CASSSRGGAGEQYF. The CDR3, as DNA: TGTGCCAGCAGTTCTCGGGGGGGGGCTGGTGAGCAGTACTTC.

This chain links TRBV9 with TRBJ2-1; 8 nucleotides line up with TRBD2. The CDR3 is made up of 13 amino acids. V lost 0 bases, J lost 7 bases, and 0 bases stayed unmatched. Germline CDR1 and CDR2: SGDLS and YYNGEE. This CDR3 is CASSVAGGNEQFF. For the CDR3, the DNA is TGTGCCAGCAGCGTAGCGGGGGGGAATGAGCAGTTCTTC.

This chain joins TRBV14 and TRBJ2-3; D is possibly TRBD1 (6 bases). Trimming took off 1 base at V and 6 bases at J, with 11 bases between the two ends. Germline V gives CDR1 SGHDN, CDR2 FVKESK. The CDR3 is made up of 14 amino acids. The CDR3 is CASSQAGAEDTQYF. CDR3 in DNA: TGTGCCAGCAGCCAAGCAGGGGCTGAGGATACGCAGTATTTT.

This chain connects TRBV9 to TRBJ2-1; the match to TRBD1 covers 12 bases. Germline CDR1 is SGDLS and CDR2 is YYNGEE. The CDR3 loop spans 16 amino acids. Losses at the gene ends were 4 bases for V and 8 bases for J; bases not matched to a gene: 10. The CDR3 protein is CASSTGAGQGAHEQFF. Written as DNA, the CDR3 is TGTGCCAGCAGCACCGGTGCGGGACAGGGGGCTCATGAGCAGTTCTTC.

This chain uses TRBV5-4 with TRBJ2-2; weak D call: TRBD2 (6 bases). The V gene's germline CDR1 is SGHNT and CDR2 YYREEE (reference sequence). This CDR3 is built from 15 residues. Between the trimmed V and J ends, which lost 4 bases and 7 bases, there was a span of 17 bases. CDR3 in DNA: TGTGCCAGCAGCCTCCGGGGCGGGATGAGCGGGGAGCTGTTTTTT. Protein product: CASSLRGGMSGELFF.

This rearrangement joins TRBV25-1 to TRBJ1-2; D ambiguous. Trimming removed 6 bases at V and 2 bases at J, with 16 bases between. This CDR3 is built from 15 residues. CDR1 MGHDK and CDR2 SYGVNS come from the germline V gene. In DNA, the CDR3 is TGTGCCAGCAGCGGAGGGAGGCTTCGAAACTATGGCTACACCTTC. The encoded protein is CASSGGRLRNYGYTF.

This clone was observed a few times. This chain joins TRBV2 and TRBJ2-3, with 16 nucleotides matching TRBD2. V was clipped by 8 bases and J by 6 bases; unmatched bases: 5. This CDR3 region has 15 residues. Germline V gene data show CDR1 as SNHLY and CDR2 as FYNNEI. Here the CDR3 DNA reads TGTGCCAGCGGGACTAGCGGGGGGGCGTGGGATACGCAGTATTTT. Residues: CASGTSGGAWDTQYF.

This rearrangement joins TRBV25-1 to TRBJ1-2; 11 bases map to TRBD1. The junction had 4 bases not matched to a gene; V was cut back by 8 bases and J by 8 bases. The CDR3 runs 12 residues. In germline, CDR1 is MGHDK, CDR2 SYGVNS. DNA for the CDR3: TGTGCCAGCCGGGACAGGGGGGGCGGCTACACCTTC. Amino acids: CASRDRGGGYTF.